This T cell receptor (beta chain) is from a study of CD8 T cells in seronegative destructive rheumatoid arthritis (dated by TCRdb to 2019 to 2021). Regarding the research as a whole: Most of the eight CND-RA patients were receiving biological drugs at sampling. The study compared peripheral CD8+ TCRbeta repertoires from patients with CCP-negative destructive rheumatoid arthritis (CND-RA) against repertoires from newly diagnosed seropositive RA, seronegative RA and healthy controls. The seropositive RA, seronegative RA and healthy control comparison cohorts were taken from a previously published TCRbeta dataset and were not newly sequenced. The paper's findings and limits, for the study overall: Compared with controls and other RA subtypes, CND-RA repertoires contained more CMV-reactive and fewer influenza A-reactive CD8+ TCRbeta sequences. Once age was adjusted for, the CD8+ TCRbeta repertoires of CND-RA patients appeared less diverse and more clonal than the repertoires of other RA subtypes. CND-RA patients appeared to carry a distinct set of enriched public clonotypes, which the authors read as support for a separate disease subset. No public clonotype enrichment survived Benjamini-Hochberg correction across the roughly 120,000 clonotypes tested. The study acknowledged the small size of the CND-RA cohort as a limitation. Without diagnostic samples, TCR repertoire differences may partly reflect poor disease control over the years rather than being present at onset.

A note on this clone: The target of this receptor is not known. The record has no base qualities; no much larger clone is one base away.

From a lookup of the germline V gene, CDR1 and CDR2 are SNHLY and FYNNEI. The CDR3 runs 15 residues from the cysteine to the phenylalanine. CDR3 DNA is the only sequence kept; it has 45 bases, read in frame from the first base. V loses 2 bases, J loses 0 bases, and the germline ends lie 8 bases apart. Genomic DNA from CD8+ cells was used for TCRbeta sequencing according to the manufacturer's instructions. The immunoSEQ assay was used for TCRbeta sequencing, which was carried out at a genomics technology centre in Finland. Per the source publication's procedure: Clonotype tables from the immunoSEQ preprocessing pipeline were converted to VDJtools format, and non-productive clonotypes were removed. Samples with fewer than 10,000 reads were excluded, the remaining samples were subsampled to 10,000 reads, and six of eight CND-RA samples were retained. The VDJtools CalcDiversityStats function was applied to data subsampled to 10,000 reads to calculate Shannon-Wiener, Simpson and clonality indices. To infer antigen specificity, non-singleton TCRbeta clonotypes were hard-matched against VDJdb, meaning no mismatches were allowed. CDR3 sequences that differed by a single amino acid (Hamming distance 1) were grouped into clusters that potentially share antigen targets. Public clonotypes were tested for group enrichment with one-sided Fisher's exact tests after resampling groups to six samples, repeated ten times. The source is immuneACCESS, and TCRdb retained only in-frame sequences with V and J called. Part of the clones is not carried over; for the studies checked, unresolved V genes explain less than half of this, and the remainder is unexplained. That table furnishes V, J and clone size, whereas the DNA furnished D and trimming. Here the sample has over 10,000 clones; around 83% occur a single time. Jointly, the top ten make up over 25% of the sample.

A negative result on the clinical CCP2 antibody test was shown by CND-RA patients, and progression of joint destruction was observed despite active therapy. Every CND-RA patient had failed conventional anti-rheumatic therapy and showed typical joint destruction in the wrists and ankles. CND-RA patients were sampled after long disease histories, spanning decades in several cases, rather than at diagnosis. Each patient provided about 45 millilitres of EDTA-anticoagulated peripheral blood. Density gradient separation with Ficoll-Paque PLUS was used to isolate peripheral blood mononuclear cells. CD8+ cells were isolated from fresh or cryopreserved PBMCs by AutoMACS magnetic bead positive selection, with purity checked by flow cytometry. Genomic DNA was extracted with Nucleospin Tissue or Tissue XS kits and quantified on a Qubit 2.0 fluorometer.

Sequencing was carried out using CD8+ T cells from blood. The chain couples TRBV2 to TRBJ1-3; possibly the D gene is TRBD1, per 6 matching bases. This receptor was taken from a woman between 30 and 55 years old with seronegative destructive rheumatoid arthritis. The CDR3 has the sequence CASSEWGLSGNTIYF. The bases are TGTGCCAGCAGTGAATGGGGGCTCTCTGGAAACACCATATATTTT.